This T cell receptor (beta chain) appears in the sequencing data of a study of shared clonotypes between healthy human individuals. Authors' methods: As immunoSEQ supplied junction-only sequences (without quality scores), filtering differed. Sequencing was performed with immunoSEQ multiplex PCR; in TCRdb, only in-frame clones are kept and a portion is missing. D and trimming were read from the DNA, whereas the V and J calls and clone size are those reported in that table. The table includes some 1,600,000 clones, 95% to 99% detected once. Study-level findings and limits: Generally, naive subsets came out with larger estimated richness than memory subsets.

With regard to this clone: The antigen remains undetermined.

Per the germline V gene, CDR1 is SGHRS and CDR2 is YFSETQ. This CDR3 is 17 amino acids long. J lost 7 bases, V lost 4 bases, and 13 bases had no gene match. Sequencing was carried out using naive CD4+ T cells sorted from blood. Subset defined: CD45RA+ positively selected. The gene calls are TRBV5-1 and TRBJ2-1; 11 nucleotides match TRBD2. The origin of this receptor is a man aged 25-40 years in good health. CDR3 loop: CASSRGTSGPMVNEQFF. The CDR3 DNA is TGCGCCAGCAGCAGAGGGACTAGCGGCCCTATGGTAAATGAGCAGTTCTTC.